This T cell receptor (beta chain) was identified in a study of OX40 agonist ivuxolimab in advanced cancers. At the level of the study: Patients were given ivuxolimab, an antibody that agonizes OX40 (CD134). Mean age around 64 years, range 23 to 79; 82.7% male.

V dropped 0 bases and J dropped 3 bases, with 5 bases sitting between them. Germline V gene lookup returns CDR1 MNHNS and CDR2 SASEGT. The CDR3 consists of 14 residues. The repertoire was sequenced with immunoSEQ multiplex PCR; TCRdb's copy has only in-frame clones and lacks some. This sample yields 40,000 to 50,000 clones, of which roughly 90% are seen a single time; roughly 1.1% belongs to the top ten. Note on this clone: The antigen is unknown.

The study's findings and limits: CD4+ and CD8+ blood T cells expanded clonally by week 6 at 0.1 to 3.0 mg/kg.

The starting material was CD4+ or CD8+ T cells sorted from blood, obtained in a trial of the OX40 agonist ivuxolimab. This rearrangement joins TRBV6-1 to TRBJ1-4; no reliable D call. The sequence was obtained from an adult with an advanced solid tumor such as melanoma, head and neck, liver or kidney cancer. The CDR3 protein is CASSEAWANEKLFF. The CDR3, as DNA: TGTGCCAGCAGTGAAGCTTGGGCTAATGAAAAACTGTTTTTT.